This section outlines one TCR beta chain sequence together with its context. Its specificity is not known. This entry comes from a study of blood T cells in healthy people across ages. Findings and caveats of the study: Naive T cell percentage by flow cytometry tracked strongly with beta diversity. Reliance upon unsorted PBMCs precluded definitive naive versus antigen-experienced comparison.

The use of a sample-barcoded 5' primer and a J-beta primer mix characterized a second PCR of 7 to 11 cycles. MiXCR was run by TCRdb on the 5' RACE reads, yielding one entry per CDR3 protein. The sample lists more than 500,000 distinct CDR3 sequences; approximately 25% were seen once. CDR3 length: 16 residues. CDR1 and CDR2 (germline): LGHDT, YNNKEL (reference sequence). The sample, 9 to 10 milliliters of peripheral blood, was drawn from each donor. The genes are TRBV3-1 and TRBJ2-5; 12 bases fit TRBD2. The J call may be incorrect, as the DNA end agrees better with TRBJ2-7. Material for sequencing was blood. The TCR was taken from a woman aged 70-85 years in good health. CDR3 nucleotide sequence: TGTGCCAGCAGCCTTCGGACTAGCGGGACTTCCTACGAGCAGTACTTC. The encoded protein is CASSLRTSGTSYEQYF.